This is a list of T cell receptor beta chains from one sample in a study of blood T cell repertoires in COVID-19. The data were produced by immunoSEQ multiplex PCR, yet TCRdb's version contains in-frame clones alone and is incomplete. The sample shows 100,000 to 150,000 clones, 81% of them seen only once. The sample taken for sequencing was peripheral blood. These receptors were taken from a man aged 30 to 39 with COVID-19, enrolled during active disease. Both conserved end residues are part of each CDR3. The D gene is left open where the match is weak. Size is omitted from some rows. Given values are once, few, many or a class for expanded clones.

abundance	v_gene	j_gene	d_gene	CDR3nt	CDR3aa
NA	TRBV27	TRBJ2-7	NA	TGTGCCAGCAGTTTAGAATTCAGGGCCTCTACCTACGAGCAGTACTTC	CASSLEFRASTYEQYF
NA	TRBV28	TRBJ2-1	TRBD2	TGTGCCAGCAGTTTATTCGGACTAGCGGGTACGAGCTCCTACAATGAGCAGTTCTTC	CASSLFGLAGTSSYNEQFF
NA	TRBV9	TRBJ2-5	TRBD2	TGTGCCAGCAGCCCGCGACTAGCGGGAGCTCGTTCCGAAGAGACCCAGTACTTC	CASSPRLAGARSEETQYF
NA	TRBV7-8	TRBJ1-3	TRBD1	TGTGCCAGCAGGGCCGGGACAGGCGATAACACCATATATTTT	CASRAGTGDNTIYF
few	TRBV6-5	TRBJ1-6	TRBD1	TGTGCCAGCAGTTCAGGGCAGGGGGCCTGGTCACCCCTCCACTTT	CASSSGQGAWSPLHF
NA	TRBV14	TRBJ1-4	NA	TGTGCCAGCAGCCAAGTCGGGGGGGCGGGTGAAAAACTGTTTTTT	CASSQVGGAGEKLFF
NA	TRBV6-2/TRBV6-3	TRBJ1-1	TRBD1	TGTGCCAGCAGCCTCCGTATAAACAGGGGAAAGAACACTGAAGCTTTCTTT	CASSLRINRGKNTEAFF
NA	TRBV29-1	TRBJ1-1	NA	TGCAGCTCTGCCCTCAGGCGGGAGACTGAAGCTTTCTTT	CSSALRRETEAFF
NA	TRBV11-2	TRBJ1-1	TRBD1	TGTGCCAGCAGCTCATCCTTCGTAGGACAGGGCGTTTTGAACACTGAAGCTTTCTTT	CASSSSFVGQGVLNTEAFF
NA	TRBV10-3	TRBJ1-2	NA	TGTGCCATCAGTGAGCAACGGGGGGTAAGCGGAGGCTACACCTTC	CAISEQRGVSGGYTF
NA	TRBV10-3	TRBJ2-7	TRBD1	TGTGCCATCAGTGAGTCGCGACAGGGGACATGCTCCTACGAGCAGTACTTC	CAISESRQGTCSYEQYF
few	TRBV9	TRBJ1-4	TRBD1	TGTGCCAGCAGCGCTCAGGGGGTTAACGAAAAACTGTTTTTT	CASSAQGVNEKLFF
once	TRBV30	TRBJ1-2	NA	TGTGCCGGCTGGGGGGGCTATGGCTACACCTTC	CAGWGGYGYTF
few	TRBV6-6	TRBJ2-2	TRBD2	TGTGCCAGCAGTTACGCGGGAGTAGGATTGACCGGGGAGCTGTTTTTT	CASSYAGVGLTGELFF
NA	TRBV6-6	TRBJ1-3	NA	TGTGCCAGCGGTAACGTCGGGACTGGAAACACCATATATTTT	CASGNVGTGNTIYF
NA	TRBV27	TRBJ2-6	NA	TGTGCCAGCAGTTTGCGCAGGGTGGGTGGGGCCAACGTCCTGACTTTC	CASSLRRVGGANVLTF
NA	TRBV12-3/TRBV12-4	TRBJ1-1	TRBD1	TGTGCCAGCAGGGGACAGGGACGGACTGAAGCTTTCTTT	CASRGQGRTEAFF
once	TRBV12-3/TRBV12-4	TRBJ1-2	NA	TGTGCCAGCACCCCTCAGGGGTTAGGTGGCTACACCTTC	CASTPQGLGGYTF
NA	TRBV5-6	TRBJ2-5	NA	TGTGCCAGCAGCTTGGCTTCTGCGGAAGGAGAGACCCAGTACTTC	CASSLASAEGETQYF
few	TRBV5-1	TRBJ1-1	NA	TGCGCCAGCAGCTTGGGTGGGGCCACCTTCGGAAACACTGAAGCTTTCTTT	CASSLGGATFGNTEAFF
NA	TRBV11-2	TRBJ2-7	TRBD1	TGTGCCAGCAGGGACAGGGGGGGCAACGAGCAGTACTTC	CASRDRGGNEQYF
NA	TRBV3-1/TRBV3-2	TRBJ1-6	NA	TGTGCCAGCAGGGACATTGATAATTCACCCCTCCACTTT	CASRDIDNSPLHF
NA	TRBV7-9	TRBJ2-7	NA	TGTGCCAGCAGCCGTGCTCAGGGTTCCGAGCAGTACTTC	CASSRAQGSEQYF
few	TRBV27	TRBJ2-1	TRBD2	TGTGCCAGCAGTCCGGGGACTACGAATGAGCAGTTCTTC	CASSPGTTNEQFF
NA	TRBV28	TRBJ2-2	NA	TGTGCCAGCAGTTCTCCATGGAGGGGGCGGTTCACCGGGGAGCTGTTTTTT	CASSSPWRGRFTGELFF
once	TRBV5-4	TRBJ1-1	TRBD1	TGTGCCAGCAGCACAGGGGTTGAAGCTTTCTTT	CASSTGVEAFF
once	TRBV14	TRBJ2-6	NA	TGTGCCAGCAGCCAAGATGGGCAAGCCCCCAACCTCCCCCTGTCTGGGGCCAACGTCCTGACTTTC	CASSQDGQAPNLPLSGANVLTF
NA	TRBV7-9	TRBJ1-4	NA	TGTGCCAGCAGCTTACTATCAACTAATGAAAAACTGTTTTTT	CASSLLSTNEKLFF
NA	TRBV5-1	TRBJ1-2	TRBD1	TGCGCCAGCAGCATCGACAGGGGCGAGACTGGCTACACCTTC	CASSIDRGETGYTF
few	TRBV12-3/TRBV12-4	TRBJ2-1	NA	TGTGCCAGCAGCCTATCTCATGAGCAGTTCTTC	CASSLSHEQFF
NA	TRBV28	TRBJ1-4	NA	TGTGCCAGCAGTTTATACGAGGGAAGAGCTAATGAAAAACTGTTTTTT	CASSLYEGRANEKLFF
once	TRBV2	TRBJ2-5	NA	TGTGCCAGCAGGAGGGGGGAGACCCAGTACTTC	CASRRGETQYF
NA	TRBV18	TRBJ1-2	TRBD1	TGTGCCAGCTCACTGGGACAGGGCTATGGCTACACCTTC	CASSLGQGYGYTF
NA	TRBV28	TRBJ2-1	TRBD2	TGTGCCAGCAGTTCTCTGACTAGCGGGGGTGCAGTGCCGTTCTTC	CASSSLTSGGAVPFF